These 9 T cell receptor beta chains came from one sample sequenced in a study of blood T cells in healthy people across ages. The use of a sample-barcoded 5' primer and a J-beta primer mix characterized a second PCR of about 7 to 12 cycles. MiXCR, run by TCRdb on the 5' RACE reads, gives a single entry per CDR3 protein. In the table there are roughly 700,000 distinct CDR3 sequences, approximately 49% of which are singletons. Specimen: blood. The receptors stem from a woman between 55 and 75 years old in good health.

This chain uses TRBV19 with TRBJ2-4, with 12 bases lining up with TRBD2. The last part of the DNA fits TRBJ2-7 better; the J call may be wrong. This CDR3 region has 14 residues. Germline V gene data show CDR1 as LNHDA and CDR2 as SQIVND (reference sequence). The DNA for the CDR3 is TGTGCCAGTAGTAGGACTAGCGGGAAATACGAGCAGTACTTC. It encodes CASSRTSGKYEQYF.

This clonotype turned up a few times. The J gene is TRBJ2-7, the V gene TRBV20-1; perhaps D is TRBD1 or TRBD2 (5 bases each). The CDR3 totals 14 residues. Trimming cost V 2 bases and J 2 bases, with 13 bases left between them. Germline CDR1 and CDR2: DFQATT and SNEGSKA (reference sequence). CDR3 region: CSARFGGRPYEQYF. CDR3 nucleotide sequence: TGCAGTGCTAGATTTGGGGGTCGGCCCTACGAGCAGTACTTC.

The chain carries TRBV29-1 and TRBJ2-1, with D maybe TRBD2 (7 bases). CDR1 is SQVTM and CDR2 is ANQGSEA in the germline V gene. Deletions cut 7 bases from V and 6 bases from J, with 16 bases between. CDR3 length: 13 residues. CDR3 sequence reads: CSGRGGSFNEQFF. The CDR3 DNA is TGCAGCGGGAGGGGGGGCTCGTTCAATGAGCAGTTCTTC.

This chain links TRBV29-1 with TRBJ2-7, with D perhaps being TRBD1 or TRBD2 (5 bases each). The assigned J gene may be wrong: the sequence end matches TRBJ2-5 better. The CDR3 is 15 amino acids. Germline CDR1 SQVTM, CDR2 ANQGSEA. CDR3 DNA: TGCAGCGTTGGGCCCCTGGGGGTGAGGGGAGAGACCCAGTACTTC. Its protein is CSVGPLGVRGETQYF.

V and J are TRBV12-3 or TRBV12-4 and TRBJ2-2; 8 nucleotides match TRBD1. The CDR3 has 16 residues. With V trimmed by 5 bases and J by 2 bases, 7 bases remained unmatched. CDR3 protein: CASSPQGALNTGELFF. The CDR3 DNA reads TGTGCCAGCAGTCCCCAGGGGGCGTTAAACACCGGGGAGCTGTTTTTT.

The chain recombines TRBV11-2 with TRBJ2-1, with 8 positions matching TRBD1. The CDR3 is 15 amino acids. J gave up 8 bases and V 5 bases, and 11 bases lay outside the gene matches. Germline CDR1 is SGHAT and CDR2 is FQNNGV. CDR3 bases: TGTGCCAGCAGCCTTGTGTCAGGGGGCCTCTATGAGCAGTTCTTC. Residues: CASSLVSGGLYEQFF.

The chain uses TRBV14 and TRBJ1-1, with unresolved D. Germline CDR1 is SGHDN and CDR2 is FVKESK. The CDR3 consists of 13 residues. The germline V and J ends were trimmed by 0 bases and 7 bases, with 9 bases remaining between them. In nucleotides, the CDR3 is TGTGCCAGCAGCCAAGATTTGGGCGGTGAAGCTTTCTTT. Protein: CASSQDLGGEAFF.

In this sample, this clonotype turned up many times. The V gene is TRBV6-2 or TRBV6-3, the J gene TRBJ2-7; the D gene is possibly TRBD1 (6 bases). Between the trimmed V and J ends, which lost 1 base and 4 bases, there was a span of 11 bases. Germline CDR1 and CDR2: MNHEY and SVGEGT. The CDR3 spans 14 residues. The CDR3 sequence: CASSYLGRGYEQYF. DNA of the CDR3: TGTGCCAGCAGTTACTTGGGCAGGGGATACGAGCAGTACTTC.

The chain joins TRBV5-1 to TRBJ2-5; 11 bases align to TRBD2. The CDR3 is made up of 16 amino acids. V shed 0 bases, J shed 5 bases, and the junction held 6 bases outside the gene matches. The germline V gene has CDR1 SGHRS and CDR2 YFSETQ. CDR3: CASSLATSGRIETQYF. Here the CDR3 DNA reads TGCGCCAGCAGCTTGGCCACTAGCGGGAGAATTGAGACCCAGTACTTC.